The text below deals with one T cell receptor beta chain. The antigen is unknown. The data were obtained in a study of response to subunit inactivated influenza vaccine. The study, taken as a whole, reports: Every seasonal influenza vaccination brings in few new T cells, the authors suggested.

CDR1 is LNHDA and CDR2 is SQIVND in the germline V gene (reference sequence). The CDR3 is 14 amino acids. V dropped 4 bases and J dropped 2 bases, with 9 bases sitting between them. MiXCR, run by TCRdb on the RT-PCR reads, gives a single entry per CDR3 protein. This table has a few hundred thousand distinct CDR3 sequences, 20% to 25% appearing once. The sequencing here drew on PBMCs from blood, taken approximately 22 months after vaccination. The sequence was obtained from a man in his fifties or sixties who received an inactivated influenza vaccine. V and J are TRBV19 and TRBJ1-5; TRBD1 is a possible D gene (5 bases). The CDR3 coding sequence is TGTGCCAGTAGTACGACAGTTGGCAATCAGCCCCAGCATTTT. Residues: CASSTTVGNQPQHF. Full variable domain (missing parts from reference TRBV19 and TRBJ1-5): DGGITQSPKYLFRKEGQNVTLSCEQNLNHDAMYWYRQDPGQGLRLIYYSQIVNDFQKGDIAEGYSVSREKKESFPLTVTSAQKNPTAFYLCASSTTVGNQPQHFGDGTRLSIL.